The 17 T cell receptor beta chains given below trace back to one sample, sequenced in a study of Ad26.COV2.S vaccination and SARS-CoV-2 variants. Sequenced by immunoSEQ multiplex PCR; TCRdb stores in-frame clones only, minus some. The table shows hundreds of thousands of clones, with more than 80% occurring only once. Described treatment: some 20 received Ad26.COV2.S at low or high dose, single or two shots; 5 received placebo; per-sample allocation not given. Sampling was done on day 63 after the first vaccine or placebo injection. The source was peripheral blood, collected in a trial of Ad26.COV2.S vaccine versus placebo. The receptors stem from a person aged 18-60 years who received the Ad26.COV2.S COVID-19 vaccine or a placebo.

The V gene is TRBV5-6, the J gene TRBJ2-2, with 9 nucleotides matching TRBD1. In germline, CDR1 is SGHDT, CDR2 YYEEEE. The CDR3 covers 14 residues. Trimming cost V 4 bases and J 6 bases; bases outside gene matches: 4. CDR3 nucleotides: TGTGCCAGCAGCGGGAGACAGGGGGCCGGGGAGCTGTTTTTT. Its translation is CASSGRQGAGELFF.

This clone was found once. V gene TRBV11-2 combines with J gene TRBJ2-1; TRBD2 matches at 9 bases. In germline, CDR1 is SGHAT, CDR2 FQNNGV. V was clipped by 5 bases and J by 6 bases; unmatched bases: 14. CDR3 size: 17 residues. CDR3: CASSDVRLAGRGNEQFF. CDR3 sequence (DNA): TGTGCCAGCAGCGACGTACGGCTAGCGGGAAGGGGCAATGAGCAGTTCTTC.

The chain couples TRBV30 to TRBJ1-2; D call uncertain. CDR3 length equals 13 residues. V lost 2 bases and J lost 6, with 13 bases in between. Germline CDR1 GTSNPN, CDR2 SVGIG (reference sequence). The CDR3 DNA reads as TGTGCCTGGAGTCGGACGCCACGAAATGGCTACACCTTC. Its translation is CAWSRTPRNGYTF.

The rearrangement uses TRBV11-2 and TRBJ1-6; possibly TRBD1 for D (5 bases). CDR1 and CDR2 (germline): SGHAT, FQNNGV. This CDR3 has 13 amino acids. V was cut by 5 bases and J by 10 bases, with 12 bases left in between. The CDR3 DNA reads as TGTGCCAGCAGCCACGGGGCAGTCTCACCCCTCCACTTT. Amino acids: CASSHGAVSPLHF.

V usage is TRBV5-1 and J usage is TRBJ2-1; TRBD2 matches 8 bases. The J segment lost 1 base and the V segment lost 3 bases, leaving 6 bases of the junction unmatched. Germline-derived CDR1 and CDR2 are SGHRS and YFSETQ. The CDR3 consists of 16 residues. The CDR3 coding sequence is TGCGCCAGCAGCTCACTCACTAGCGGTTCCTACAATGAGCAGTTCTTC. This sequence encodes CASSSLTSGSYNEQFF. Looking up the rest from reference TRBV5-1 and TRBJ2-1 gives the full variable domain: KAGVTQTPRYLIKTRGQQVTLSCSPISGHRSVSWYQQTPGQGLQFLFEYFSETQRNKGNFPGRFSGRQFSNSRSEMNVSTLELGDSALYLCASSSLTSGSYNEQFFGPGTRLTVL.

In nucleotides, the CDR3 is TGTGCCAGTAAGGCCGCGGACAGTTCACCCCTCCACTTT. Residues: CASKAADSSPLHF. The chain links TRBV19 to TRBJ1-6, with D maybe TRBD1 (6 bases). The germline gives CDR1 LNHDA, CDR2 SQIVND (reference sequence). V shed 7 bases and J shed 9 bases, with 13 bases lying between them. The CDR3 length is 13 residues.

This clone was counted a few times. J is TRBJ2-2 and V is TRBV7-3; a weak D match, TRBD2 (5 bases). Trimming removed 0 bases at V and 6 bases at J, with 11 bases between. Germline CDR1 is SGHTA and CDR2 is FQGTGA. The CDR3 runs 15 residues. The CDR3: CASSLTADSAGELFF. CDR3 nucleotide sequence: TGTGCCAGCAGCTTAACTGCGGACTCAGCCGGGGAGCTGTTTTTT.

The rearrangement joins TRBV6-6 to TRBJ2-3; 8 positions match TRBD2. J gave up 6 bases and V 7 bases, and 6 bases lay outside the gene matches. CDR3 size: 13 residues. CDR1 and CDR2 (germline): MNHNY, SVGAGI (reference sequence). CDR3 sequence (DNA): TGTGCCAGCATTTATCCGGGGGGGGATACGCAGTATTTT. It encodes CASIYPGGDTQYF.

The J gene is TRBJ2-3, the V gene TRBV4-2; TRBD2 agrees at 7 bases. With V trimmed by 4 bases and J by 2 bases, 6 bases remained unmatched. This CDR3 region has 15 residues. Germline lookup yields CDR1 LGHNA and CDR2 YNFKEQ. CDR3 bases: TGTGCCAGCAGCCCGCAAGCGGGAACCACAGATACGCAGTATTTT. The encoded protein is CASSPQAGTTDTQYF.

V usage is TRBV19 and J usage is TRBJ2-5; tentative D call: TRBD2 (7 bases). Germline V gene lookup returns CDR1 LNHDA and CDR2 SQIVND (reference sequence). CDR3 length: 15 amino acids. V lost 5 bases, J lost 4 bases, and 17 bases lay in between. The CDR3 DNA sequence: TGTGCCAGTAGTCCCCATTGGGGGGGGCGAGAGACCCAGTACTTC. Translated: CASSPHWGGRETQYF.

CDR3 loop: CASSIWGIGNYGYTF. DNA for the CDR3: TGTGCCAGTAGTATATGGGGCATTGGGAACTATGGCTACACCTTC. The chain links TRBV19 to TRBJ1-2; TRBD1 is a possible D gene (5 bases). The CDR3 sequence is 15 residues long. In germline, CDR1 is LNHDA, CDR2 SQIVND (reference sequence). V dropped 2 bases and J dropped 2 bases, with 12 bases sitting between them.

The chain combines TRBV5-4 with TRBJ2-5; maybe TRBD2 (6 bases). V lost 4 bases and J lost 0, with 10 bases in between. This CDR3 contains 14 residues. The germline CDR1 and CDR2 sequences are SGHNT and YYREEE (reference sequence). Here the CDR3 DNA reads TGTGCCAGCAGCATCGCGGGATACCAAGAGACCCAGTACTTC. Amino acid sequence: CASSIAGYQETQYF.

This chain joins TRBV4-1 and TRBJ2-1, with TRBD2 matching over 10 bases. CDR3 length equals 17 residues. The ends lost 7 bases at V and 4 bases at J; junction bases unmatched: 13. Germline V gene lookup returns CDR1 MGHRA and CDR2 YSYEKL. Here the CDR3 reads CASTRKQSGRDYNEQFF. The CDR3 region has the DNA TGCGCCAGCACCCGAAAGCAGAGCGGGAGGGATTACAATGAGCAGTTCTTC.

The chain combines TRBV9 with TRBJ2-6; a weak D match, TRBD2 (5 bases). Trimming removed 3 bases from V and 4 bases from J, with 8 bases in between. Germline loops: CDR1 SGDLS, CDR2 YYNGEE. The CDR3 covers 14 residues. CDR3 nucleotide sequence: TGTGCCAGCAGCGCGAGGGTCGGGGCCAACGTCCTGACTTTC. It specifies CASSARVGANVLTF.

CDR3: CASSLFWSPGGQHGYTF. The CDR3, as DNA: TGTGCCAGCAGCTTGTTTTGGAGCCCCGGTGGGCAACATGGCTACACCTTC. The J gene is TRBJ1-2, the V gene TRBV5-6; D unresolved. Trimming removed 1 base from V and 6 bases from J, with 22 bases in between. Germline V CDR1 and CDR2: SGHDT, YYEEEE. This CDR3 has 17 residues.

CDR3 in DNA: TGTGCCAGCAGCCCCTTCAACCGGGACAGGACGTGGGAGCAGTACTTC. Translating gives CASSPFNRDRTWEQYF. The chain couples TRBV7-2 to TRBJ2-7, with 8 bases aligning to TRBD1. V trimming: 5 bases; J trimming: 7 bases; junction bases outside the gene matches: 16. The CDR3 is 16 residues long. CDR1 is SGHTA, CDR2 FQGNSA, per germline.

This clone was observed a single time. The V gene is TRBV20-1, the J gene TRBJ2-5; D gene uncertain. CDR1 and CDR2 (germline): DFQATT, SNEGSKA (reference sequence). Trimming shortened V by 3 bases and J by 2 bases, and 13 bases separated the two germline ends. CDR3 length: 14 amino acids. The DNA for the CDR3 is TGCAGTGCTAGTTGGTTCGTTAAACAAGAGACCCAGTACTTC. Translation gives CSASWFVKQETQYF.